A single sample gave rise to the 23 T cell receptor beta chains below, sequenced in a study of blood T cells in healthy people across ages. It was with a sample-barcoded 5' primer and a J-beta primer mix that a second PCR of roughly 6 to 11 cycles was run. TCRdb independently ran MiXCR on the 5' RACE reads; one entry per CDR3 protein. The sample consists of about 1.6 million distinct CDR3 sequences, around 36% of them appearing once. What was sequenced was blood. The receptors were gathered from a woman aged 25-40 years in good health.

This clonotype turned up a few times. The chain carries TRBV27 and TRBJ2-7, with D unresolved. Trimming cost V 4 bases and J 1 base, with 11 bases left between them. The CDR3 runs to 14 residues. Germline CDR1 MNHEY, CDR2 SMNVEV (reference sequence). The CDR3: CASSSGSMSYEQYF. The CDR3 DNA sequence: TGTGCCAGCAGTTCTGGGTCTATGTCCTACGAGCAGTACTTC.

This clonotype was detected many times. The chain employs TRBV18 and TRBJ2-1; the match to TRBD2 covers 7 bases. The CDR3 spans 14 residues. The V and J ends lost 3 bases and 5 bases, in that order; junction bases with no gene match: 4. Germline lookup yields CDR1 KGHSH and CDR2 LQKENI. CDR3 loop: CASSPASGHNEQFF. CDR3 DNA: TGTGCCAGCTCACCGGCTAGCGGACACAATGAGCAGTTCTTC. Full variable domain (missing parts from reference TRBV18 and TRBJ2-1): NAGVMQNPRHLVRRRGQEARLRCSPMKGHSHVYWYRQLPEEGLKFMVYLQKENIIDESGMPKERFSAEFPKEGPSILRIQQVVRGDSAAYFCASSPASGHNEQFFGPGTRLTVL.

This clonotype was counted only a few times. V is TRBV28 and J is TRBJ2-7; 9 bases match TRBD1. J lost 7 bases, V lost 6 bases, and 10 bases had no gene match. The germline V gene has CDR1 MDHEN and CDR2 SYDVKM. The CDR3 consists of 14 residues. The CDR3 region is CASRGQGHAGEQYF. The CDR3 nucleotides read TGTGCCAGCAGGGGACAGGGTCATGCGGGGGAGCAGTACTTC.

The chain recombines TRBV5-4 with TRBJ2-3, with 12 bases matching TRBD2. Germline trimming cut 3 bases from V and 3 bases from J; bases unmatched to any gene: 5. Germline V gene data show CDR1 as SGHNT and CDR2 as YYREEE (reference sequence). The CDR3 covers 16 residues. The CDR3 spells CASSSMTSGSTDTQYF. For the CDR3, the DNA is TGTGCCAGCAGCTCAATGACTAGCGGGAGTACAGATACGCAGTATTTT.

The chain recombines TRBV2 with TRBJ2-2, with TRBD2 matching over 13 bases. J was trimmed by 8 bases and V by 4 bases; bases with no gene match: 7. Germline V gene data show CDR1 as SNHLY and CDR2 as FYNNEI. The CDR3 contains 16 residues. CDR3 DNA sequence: TGTGCCAGCAGTGGGGGACTAGCGGGGAGCACTGGGGAGCTGTTTTTT. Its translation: CASSGGLAGSTGELFF. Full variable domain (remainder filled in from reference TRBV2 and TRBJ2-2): EPEVTQTPSHQVTQMGQEVILRCVPISNHLYFYWYRQILGQKVEFLVSFYNNEISEKSEIFDDQFSVERPDGSNFTLKIRSTKLEDSAMYFCASSGGLAGSTGELFFGEGSRLTVL.

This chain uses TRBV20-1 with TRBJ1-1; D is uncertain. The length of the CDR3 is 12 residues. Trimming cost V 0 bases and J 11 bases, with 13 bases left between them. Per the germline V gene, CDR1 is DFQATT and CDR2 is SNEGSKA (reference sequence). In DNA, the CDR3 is TGCAGTGCTAGAGAGCCCTGGGGTGAGGCTTTCTTT. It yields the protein CSAREPWGEAFF.

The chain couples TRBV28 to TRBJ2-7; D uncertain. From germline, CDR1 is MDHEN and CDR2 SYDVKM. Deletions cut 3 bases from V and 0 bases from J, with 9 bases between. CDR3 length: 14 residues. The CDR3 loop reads CASSFRQVSYEQYF. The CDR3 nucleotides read TGTGCCAGCAGTTTCAGGCAGGTCTCCTACGAGCAGTACTTC.

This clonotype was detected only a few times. The CDR3 here is CSVEPGTSGGGEQFF. CDR3 in DNA: TGCAGCGTTGAACCCGGGACTAGCGGGGGCGGTGAGCAGTTCTTC. The rearrangement uses TRBV29-1 and TRBJ2-1, with 14 bases fitting TRBD2. Germline-derived CDR1 and CDR2 are SQVTM and ANQGSEA. V gave up 2 bases and J gave up 9 bases; unmatched junction bases: 6. The CDR3 is made up of 15 amino acids.

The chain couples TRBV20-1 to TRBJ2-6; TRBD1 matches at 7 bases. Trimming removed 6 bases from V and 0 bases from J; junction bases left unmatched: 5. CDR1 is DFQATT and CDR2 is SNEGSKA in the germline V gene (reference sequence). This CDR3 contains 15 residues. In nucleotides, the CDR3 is TGCAGTGCCACGGACAGGAGCTCTGGGGCCAACGTCCTGACTTTC. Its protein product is CSATDRSSGANVLTF.

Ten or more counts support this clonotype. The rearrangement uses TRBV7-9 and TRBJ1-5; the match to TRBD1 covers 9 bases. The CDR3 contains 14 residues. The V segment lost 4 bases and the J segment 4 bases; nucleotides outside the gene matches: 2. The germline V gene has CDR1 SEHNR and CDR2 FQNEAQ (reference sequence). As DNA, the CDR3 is TGTGCCAGCAGCTCACAGGGGGCTAATCAGCCCCAGCATTTT. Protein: CASSSQGANQPQHF.

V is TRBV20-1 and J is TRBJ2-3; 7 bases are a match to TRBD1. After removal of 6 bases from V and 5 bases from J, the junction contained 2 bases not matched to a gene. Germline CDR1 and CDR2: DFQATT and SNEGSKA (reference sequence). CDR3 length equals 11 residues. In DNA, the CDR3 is TGCAGTGCAACAGGGGTAGATACGCAGTATTTT. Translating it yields CSATGVDTQYF.

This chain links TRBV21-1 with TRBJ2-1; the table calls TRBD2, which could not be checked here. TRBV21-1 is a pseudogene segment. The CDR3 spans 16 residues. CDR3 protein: CASSKAPGGLINEQFF. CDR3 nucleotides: TGTGCCAGCAGCAAAGCGCCGGGCGGGTTAATTAATGAGCAGTTCTTC.

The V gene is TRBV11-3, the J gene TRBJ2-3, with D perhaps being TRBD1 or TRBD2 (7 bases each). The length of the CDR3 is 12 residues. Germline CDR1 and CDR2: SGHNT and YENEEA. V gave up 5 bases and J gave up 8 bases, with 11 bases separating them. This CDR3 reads CASSQGGRTQYF. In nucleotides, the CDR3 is TGTGCCAGCAGCCAGGGGGGGCGTACGCAGTATTTT.

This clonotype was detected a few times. In DNA form, the CDR3 reads TGCAGTGCGTGGACAGCCAGCTCCTACGAGCAGTACTTC. Residues: CSAWTASSYEQYF. The chain has TRBV20-1 and TRBJ2-7; tentatively, D is TRBD1 (6 bases). The germline V gene encodes CDR1 DFQATT and CDR2 SNEGSKA (reference sequence). The germline V and J ends were trimmed by 6 bases and 0 bases, with 12 bases remaining between them. CDR3 length: 13 residues.

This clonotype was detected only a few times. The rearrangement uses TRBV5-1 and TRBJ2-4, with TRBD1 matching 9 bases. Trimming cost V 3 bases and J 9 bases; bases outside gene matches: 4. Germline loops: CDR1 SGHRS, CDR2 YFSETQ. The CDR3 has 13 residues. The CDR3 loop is CASSWGQGSIQYF. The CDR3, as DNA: TGCGCCAGCAGCTGGGGACAGGGCAGCATTCAGTACTTC. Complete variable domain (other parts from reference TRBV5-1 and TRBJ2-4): KAGVTQTPRYLIKTRGQQVTLSCSPISGHRSVSWYQQTPGQGLQFLFEYFSETQRNKGNFPGRFSGRQFSNSRSEMNVSTLELGDSALYLCASSWGQGSIQYFGAGTRLSVL.

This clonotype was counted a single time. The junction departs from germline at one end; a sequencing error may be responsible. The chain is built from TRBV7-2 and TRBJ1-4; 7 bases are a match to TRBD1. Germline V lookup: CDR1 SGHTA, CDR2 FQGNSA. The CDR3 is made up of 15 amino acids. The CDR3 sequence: CASSLRQGFNEKRFF. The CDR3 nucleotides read TGTGCCAGCAGCCTCAGACAGGGTTTTAATGAAAAACGGTTTTTT.

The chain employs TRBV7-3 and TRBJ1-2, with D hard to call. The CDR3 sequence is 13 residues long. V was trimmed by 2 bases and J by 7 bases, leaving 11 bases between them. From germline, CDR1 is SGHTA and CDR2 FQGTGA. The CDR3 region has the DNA TGTGCCAGCAGCTTAGTAGGGAGAGGTGGCTACACCTTC. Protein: CASSLVGRGGYTF.

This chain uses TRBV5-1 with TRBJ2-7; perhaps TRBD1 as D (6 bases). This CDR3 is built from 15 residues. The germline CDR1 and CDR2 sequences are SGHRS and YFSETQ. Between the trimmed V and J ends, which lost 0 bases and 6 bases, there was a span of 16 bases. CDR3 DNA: TGCGCCAGCAGCTTGGACAGGGCGGTACCCTGCGAGCAGTACTTC. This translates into CASSLDRAVPCEQYF.

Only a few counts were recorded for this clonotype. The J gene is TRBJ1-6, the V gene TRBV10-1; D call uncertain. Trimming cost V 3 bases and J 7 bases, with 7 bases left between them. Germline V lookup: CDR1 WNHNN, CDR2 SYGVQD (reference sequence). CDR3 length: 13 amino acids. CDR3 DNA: TGCGCCAGCAGTGATCTTCTCAATTCACCCCTCCACTTT. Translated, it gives CASSDLLNSPLHF.

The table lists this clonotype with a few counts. The CDR3 region is CASSSTGETYEQYF. CDR3 DNA: TGTGCCAGCAGCTCGACAGGGGAGACCTACGAGCAGTACTTC. V and J are TRBV28 and TRBJ2-7, with TRBD1 matching 8 bases. This CDR3 comprises 14 residues. Germline CDR1 and CDR2: MDHEN and SYDVKM. V dropped 6 bases and J dropped 2; count of bases not matched to a gene: 6.

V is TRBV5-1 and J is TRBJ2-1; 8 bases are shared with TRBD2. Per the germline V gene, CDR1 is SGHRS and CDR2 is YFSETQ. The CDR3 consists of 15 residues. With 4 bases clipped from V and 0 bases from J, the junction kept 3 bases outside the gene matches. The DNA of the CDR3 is TGCGCCAGCAGCCATAGCGGGATCTCCTACAATGAGCAGTTCTTC. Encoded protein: CASSHSGISYNEQFF.

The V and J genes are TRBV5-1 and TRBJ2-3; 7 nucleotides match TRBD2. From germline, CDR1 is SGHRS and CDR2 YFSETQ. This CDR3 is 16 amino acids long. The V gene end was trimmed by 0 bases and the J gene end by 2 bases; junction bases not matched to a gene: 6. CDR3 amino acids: CASSLGSGRNTDTQYF. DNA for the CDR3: TGCGCCAGCAGCTTGGGATCCGGGAGGAACACAGATACGCAGTATTTT.

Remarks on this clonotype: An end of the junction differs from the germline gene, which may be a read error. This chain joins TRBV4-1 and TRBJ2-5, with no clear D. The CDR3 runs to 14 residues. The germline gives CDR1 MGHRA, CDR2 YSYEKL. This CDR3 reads CTSSQDRALQTQYF. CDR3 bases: TGCACCAGCAGCCAGGATAGGGCTCTACAGACCCAGTACTTC.